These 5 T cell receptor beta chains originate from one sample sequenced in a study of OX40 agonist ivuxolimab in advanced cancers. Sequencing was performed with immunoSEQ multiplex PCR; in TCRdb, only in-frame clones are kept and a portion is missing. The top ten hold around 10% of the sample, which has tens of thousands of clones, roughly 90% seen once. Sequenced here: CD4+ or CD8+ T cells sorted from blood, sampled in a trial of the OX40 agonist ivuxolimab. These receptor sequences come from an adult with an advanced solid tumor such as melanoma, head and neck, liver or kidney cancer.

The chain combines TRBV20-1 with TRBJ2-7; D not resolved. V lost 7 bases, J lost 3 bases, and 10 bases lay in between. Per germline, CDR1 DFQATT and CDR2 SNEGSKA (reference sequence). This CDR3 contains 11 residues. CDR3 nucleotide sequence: TGCAGTGGAGATTTTCGCTACGAGCAGTACTTC. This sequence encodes CSGDFRYEQYF.

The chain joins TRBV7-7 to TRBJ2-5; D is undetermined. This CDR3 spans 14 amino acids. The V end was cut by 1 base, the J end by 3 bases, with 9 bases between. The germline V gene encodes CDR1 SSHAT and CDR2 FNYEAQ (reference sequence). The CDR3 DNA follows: TGTGCCAGCAGCTTAGTGATCGGAGAAGAGACCCAGTACTTC. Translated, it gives CASSLVIGEETQYF.

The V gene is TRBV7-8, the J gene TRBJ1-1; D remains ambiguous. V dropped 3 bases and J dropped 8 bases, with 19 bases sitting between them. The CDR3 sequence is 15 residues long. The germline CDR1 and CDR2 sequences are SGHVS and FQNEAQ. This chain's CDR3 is CASSFSWSHQPEAFF. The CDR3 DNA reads TGTGCCAGCAGCTTTAGCTGGTCGCACCAGCCCGAAGCTTTCTTT.

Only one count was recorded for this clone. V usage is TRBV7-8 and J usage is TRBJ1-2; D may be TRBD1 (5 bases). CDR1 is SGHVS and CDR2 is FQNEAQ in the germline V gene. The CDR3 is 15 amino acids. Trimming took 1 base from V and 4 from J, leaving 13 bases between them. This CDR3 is CASSLEAGTSYGYTF. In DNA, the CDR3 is TGTGCCAGCAGCTTAGAGGCAGGGACCTCCTATGGCTACACCTTC.

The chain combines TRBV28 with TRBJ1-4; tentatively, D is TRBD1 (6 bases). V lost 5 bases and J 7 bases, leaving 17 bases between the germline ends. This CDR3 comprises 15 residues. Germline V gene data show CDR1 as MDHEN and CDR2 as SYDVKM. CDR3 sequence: CASSRTESIAEKLFF. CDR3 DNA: TGTGCCAGCAGTCGGACAGAAAGTATAGCTGAAAAACTGTTTTTT.